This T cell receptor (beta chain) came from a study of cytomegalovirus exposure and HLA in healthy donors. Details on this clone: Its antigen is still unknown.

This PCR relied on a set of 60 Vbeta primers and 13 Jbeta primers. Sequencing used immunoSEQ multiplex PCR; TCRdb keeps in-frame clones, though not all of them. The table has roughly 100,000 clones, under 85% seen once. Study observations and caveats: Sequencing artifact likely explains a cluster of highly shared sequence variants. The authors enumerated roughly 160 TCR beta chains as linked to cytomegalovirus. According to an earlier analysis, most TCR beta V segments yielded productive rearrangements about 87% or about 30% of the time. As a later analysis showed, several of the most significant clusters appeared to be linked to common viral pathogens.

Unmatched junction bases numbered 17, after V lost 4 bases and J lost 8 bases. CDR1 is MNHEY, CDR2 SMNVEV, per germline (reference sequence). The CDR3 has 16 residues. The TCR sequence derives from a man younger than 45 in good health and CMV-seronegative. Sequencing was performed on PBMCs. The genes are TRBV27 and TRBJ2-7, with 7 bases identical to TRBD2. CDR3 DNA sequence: TGTGCCAGCAGTTCCCTCCTGGCAGCGGGGCCCCCCAAGCAGTACTTC. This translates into CASSSLLAAGPPKQYF.